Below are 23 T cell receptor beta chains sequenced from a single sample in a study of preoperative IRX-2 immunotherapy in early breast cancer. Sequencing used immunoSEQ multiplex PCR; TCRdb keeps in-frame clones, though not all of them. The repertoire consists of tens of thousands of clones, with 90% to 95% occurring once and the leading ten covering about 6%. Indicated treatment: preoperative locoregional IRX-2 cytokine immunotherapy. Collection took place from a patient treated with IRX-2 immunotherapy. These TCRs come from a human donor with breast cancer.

The CDR3 DNA follows: TGTGCCAGCAGTTATCGAGAGACAGATATGGAGTACTTC. Protein sequence: CASSYRETDMEYF. The rearrangement links TRBV6-5 to TRBJ2-4, with a possible D match to TRBD1 (5 bases). Germline CDR1 is MNHEY and CDR2 is SVGAGI. The CDR3 extends over 13 amino acids. Trimming stripped 3 bases from V and 14 bases from J, with 17 bases between.

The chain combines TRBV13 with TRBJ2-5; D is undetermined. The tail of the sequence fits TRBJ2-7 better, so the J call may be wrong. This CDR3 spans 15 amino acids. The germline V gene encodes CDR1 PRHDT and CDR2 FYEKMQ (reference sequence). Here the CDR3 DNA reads TGTGCCAGCAGCTTGGGCCCCAGGACCTCCTACGAGCAGTACTTC. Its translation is CASSLGPRTSYEQYF.

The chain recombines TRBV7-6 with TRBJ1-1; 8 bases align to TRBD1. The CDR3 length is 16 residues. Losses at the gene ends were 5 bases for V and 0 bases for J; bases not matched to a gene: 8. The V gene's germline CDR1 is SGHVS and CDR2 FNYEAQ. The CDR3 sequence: CASSPGQGGMNTEAFF. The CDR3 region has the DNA TGTGCCAGCAGCCCCGGACAGGGCGGGATGAACACTGAAGCTTTCTTT.

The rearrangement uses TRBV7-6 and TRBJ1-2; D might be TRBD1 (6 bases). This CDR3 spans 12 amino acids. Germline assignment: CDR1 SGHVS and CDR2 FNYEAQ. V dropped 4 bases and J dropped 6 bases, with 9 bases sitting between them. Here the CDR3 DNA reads TGTGCCAGCAGCTACGCAGGGGATGGCTACACCTTC. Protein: CASSYAGDGYTF.

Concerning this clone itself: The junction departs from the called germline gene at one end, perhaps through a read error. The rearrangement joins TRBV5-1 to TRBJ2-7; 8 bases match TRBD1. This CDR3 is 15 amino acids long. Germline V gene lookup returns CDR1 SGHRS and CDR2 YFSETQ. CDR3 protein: CASSLVGQGSHEQYF. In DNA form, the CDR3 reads TGCGCCAGCAGCTTGGTCGGACAGGGCTCCCACGAGCAGTACTTC.

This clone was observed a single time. CDR3 sequence reads: CASSQFESSGNTIYF. CDR3 DNA: TGTGCCAGCAGCCAATTCGAGAGCTCTGGAAACACCATATATTTT. The chain has TRBV16 and TRBJ1-3, with D unclear. Germline V gene lookup returns CDR1 KGHSY and CDR2 FQNENV. Trimming stripped 1 base from V and 0 bases from J, with 7 bases between. The CDR3 covers 15 residues.

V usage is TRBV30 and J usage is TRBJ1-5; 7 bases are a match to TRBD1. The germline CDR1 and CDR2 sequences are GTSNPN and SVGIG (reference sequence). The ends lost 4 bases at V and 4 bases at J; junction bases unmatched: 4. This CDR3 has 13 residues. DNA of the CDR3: TGTGCCTGGACCGGGACAGTGAATCAGCCCCAGCATTTT. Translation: CAWTGTVNQPQHF.

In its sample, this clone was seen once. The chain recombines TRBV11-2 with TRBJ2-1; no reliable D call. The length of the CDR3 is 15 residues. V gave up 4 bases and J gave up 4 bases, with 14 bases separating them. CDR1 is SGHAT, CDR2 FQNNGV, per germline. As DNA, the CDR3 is TGTGCCAGCAGCTCCACCGGACGGAGATACAATGAGCAGTTCTTC. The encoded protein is CASSSTGRRYNEQFF.

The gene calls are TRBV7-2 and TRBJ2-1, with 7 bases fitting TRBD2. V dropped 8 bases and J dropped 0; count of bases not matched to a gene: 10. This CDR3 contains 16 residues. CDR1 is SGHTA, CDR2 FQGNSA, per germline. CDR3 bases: TGTGCCAGCGGTTTAGTAGCGGGTACCTCCTACAATGAGCAGTTCTTC. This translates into CASGLVAGTSYNEQFF.

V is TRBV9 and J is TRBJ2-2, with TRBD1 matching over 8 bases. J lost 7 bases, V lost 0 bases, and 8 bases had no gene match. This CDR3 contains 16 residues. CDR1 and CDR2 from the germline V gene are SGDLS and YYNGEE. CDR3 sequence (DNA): TGTGCCAGCAGCGTAGATCCGACAGGGGTTTTCGGGGAGCTGTTTTTT. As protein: CASSVDPTGVFGELFF. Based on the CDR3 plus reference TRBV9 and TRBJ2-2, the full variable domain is DSGVTQTPKHLITATGQRVTLRCSPRSGDLSVYWYQQSLDQGLQFLIQYYNGEERAKGNILERFSAQQFPDLHSELNLSSLELGDSALYFCASSVDPTGVFGELFFGEGSRLTVL.

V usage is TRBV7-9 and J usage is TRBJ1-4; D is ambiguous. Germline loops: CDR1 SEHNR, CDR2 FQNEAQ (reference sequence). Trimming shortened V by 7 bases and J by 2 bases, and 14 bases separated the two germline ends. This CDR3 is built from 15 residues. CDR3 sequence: CASTLGSGTNEKLFF. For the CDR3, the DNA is TGTGCCAGCACCCTTGGGTCGGGGACTAATGAAAAACTGTTTTTT.

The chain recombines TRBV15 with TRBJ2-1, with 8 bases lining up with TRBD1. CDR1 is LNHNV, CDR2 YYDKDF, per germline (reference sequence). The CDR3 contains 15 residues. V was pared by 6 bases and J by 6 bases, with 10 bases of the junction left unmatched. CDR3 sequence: CATRSATGALNEQFF. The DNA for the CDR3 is TGTGCCACCAGGTCGGCGACAGGGGCCCTCAATGAGCAGTTCTTC.

The CDR3 region is CASSLLGVAGAQSSYEQYF. CDR3 bases: TGTGCCAGCAGTTTATTAGGAGTAGCGGGAGCCCAAAGCTCCTACGAGCAGTACTTC. V is TRBV28 and J is TRBJ2-7, with 9 bases matching TRBD2. Trimming took 1 base from V and 0 from J; bases not matched to a gene: 13. This CDR3 spans 19 amino acids. Germline V gene sequence: CDR1 MDHEN, CDR2 SYDVKM. Drawing the rest from reference TRBV28 and TRBJ2-7, the complete variable domain is DVKVTQSSRYLVKRTGEKVFLECVQDMDHENMFWYRQDPGLGLRLIYFSYDVKMKEKGDIPEGYSVSREKKERFSLILESASTNQTSMYLCASSLLGVAGAQSSYEQYFGPGTRLTVT.

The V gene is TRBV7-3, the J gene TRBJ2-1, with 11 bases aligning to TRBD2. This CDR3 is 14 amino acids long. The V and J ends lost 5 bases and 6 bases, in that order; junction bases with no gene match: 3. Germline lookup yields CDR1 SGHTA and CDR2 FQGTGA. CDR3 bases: TGTGCCAGCAGCACGGGACTAGCGGCCAATGAGCAGTTCTTC. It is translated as CASSTGLAANEQFF.

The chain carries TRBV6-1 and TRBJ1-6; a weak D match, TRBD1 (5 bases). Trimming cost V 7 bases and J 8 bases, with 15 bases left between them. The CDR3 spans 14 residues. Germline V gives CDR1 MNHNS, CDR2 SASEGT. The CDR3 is CASNGRGGDSPLHF. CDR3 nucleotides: TGTGCCAGCAACGGGCGGGGAGGGGATTCACCCCTCCACTTT.

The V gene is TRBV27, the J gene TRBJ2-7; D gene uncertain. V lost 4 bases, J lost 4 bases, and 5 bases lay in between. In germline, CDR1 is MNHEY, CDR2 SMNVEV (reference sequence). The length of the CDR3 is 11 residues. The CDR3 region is CASSSYYEQYF. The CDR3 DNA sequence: TGTGCCAGCAGTTCCTATTACGAGCAGTACTTC.

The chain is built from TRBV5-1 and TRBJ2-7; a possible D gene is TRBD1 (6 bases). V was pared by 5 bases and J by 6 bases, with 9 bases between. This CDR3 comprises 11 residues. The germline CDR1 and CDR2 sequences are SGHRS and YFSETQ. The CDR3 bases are TGCGCCAGCAGTACAGGGATCGAGCAGTACTTC. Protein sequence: CASSTGIEQYF. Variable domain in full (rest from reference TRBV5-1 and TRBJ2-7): KAGVTQTPRYLIKTRGQQVTLSCSPISGHRSVSWYQQTPGQGLQFLFEYFSETQRNKGNFPGRFSGRQFSNSRSEMNVSTLELGDSALYLCASSTGIEQYFGPGTRLTVT.

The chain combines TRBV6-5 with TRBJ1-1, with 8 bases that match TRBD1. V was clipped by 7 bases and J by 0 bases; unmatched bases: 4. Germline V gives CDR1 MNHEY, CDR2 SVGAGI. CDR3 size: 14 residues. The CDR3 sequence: CASKGQGVNTEAFF. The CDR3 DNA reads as TGTGCCAGCAAAGGACAGGGCGTGAACACTGAAGCTTTCTTT.

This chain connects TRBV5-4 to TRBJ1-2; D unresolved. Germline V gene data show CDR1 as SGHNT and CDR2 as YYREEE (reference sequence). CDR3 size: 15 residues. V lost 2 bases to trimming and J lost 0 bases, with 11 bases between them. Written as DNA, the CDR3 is TGTGCCAGCAGCTTCTCCCCGGCCTCTAACTATGGCTACACCTTC. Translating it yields CASSFSPASNYGYTF.

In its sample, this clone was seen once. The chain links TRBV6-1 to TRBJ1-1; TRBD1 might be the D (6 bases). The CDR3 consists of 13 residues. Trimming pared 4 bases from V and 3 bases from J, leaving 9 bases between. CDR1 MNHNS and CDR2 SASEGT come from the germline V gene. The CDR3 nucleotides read TGTGCCAGCAGTGTACAGGGCTACACTGAAGCTTTCTTT. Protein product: CASSVQGYTEAFF.

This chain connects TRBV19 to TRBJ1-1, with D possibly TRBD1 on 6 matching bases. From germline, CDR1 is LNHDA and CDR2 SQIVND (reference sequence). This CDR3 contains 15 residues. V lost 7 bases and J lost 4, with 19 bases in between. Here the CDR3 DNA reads TGTGCCAGTACCTGGGACATACATAGCGGCACTGAAGCTTTCTTT. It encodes CASTWDIHSGTEAFF.

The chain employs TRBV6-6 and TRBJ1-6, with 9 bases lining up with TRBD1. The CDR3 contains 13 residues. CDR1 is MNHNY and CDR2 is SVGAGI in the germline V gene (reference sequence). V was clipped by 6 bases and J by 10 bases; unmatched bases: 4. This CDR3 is CASSTGGESPLHF. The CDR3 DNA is TGTGCCAGCAGCACAGGGGGCGAGTCACCCCTCCACTTT.

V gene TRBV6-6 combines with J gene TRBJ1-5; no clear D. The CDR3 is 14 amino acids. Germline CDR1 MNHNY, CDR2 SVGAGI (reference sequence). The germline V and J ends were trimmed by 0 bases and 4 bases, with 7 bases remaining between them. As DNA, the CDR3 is TGTGCCAGCAGTTACTCGTCGGGGAATCAGCCCCAGCATTTT. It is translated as CASSYSSGNQPQHF.